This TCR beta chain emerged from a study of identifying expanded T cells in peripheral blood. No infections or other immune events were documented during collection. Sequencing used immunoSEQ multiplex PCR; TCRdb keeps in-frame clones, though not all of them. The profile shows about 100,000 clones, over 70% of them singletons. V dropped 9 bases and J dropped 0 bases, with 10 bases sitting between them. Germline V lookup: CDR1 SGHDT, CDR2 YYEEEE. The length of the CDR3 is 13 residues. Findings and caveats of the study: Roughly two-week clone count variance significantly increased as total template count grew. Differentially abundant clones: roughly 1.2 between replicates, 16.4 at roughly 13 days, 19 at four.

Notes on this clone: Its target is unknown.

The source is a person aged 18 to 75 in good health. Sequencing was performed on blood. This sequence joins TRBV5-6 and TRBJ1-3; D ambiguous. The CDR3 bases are TGTGCCACCAGACTCCTCTCTGGAAACACCATATATTTT. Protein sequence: CATRLLSGNTIYF. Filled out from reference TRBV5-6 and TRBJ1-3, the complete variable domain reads DAGVTQSPTHLIKTRGQQVTLRCSPKSGHDTVSWYQQALGQGPQFIFQYYEEEERQRGNFPDRFSGHQFPNYSSELNVNALLLGDSALYLCATRLLSGNTIYFGEGSWLTVV.